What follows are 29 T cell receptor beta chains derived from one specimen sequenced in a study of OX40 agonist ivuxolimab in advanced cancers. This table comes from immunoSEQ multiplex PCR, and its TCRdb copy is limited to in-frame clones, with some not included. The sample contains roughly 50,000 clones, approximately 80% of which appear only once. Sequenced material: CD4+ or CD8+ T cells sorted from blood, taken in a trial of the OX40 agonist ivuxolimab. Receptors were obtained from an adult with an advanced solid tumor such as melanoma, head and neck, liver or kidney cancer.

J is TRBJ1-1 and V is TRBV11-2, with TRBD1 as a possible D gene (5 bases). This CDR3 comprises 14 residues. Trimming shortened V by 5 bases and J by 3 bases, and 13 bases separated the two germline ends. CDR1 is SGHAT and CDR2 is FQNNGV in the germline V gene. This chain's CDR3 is CASSVGVRDTEAFF. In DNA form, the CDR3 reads TGTGCCAGCAGCGTCGGGGTCAGGGACACTGAAGCTTTCTTT. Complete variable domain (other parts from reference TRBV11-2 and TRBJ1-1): EAGVAQSPRYKIIEKRQSVAFWCNPISGHATLYWYQQILGQGPKLLIQFQNNGVVDDSQLPKDRFSAERLKGVDSTLKIQPAKLEDSAVYLCASSVGVRDTEAFFGQGTRLTVV.

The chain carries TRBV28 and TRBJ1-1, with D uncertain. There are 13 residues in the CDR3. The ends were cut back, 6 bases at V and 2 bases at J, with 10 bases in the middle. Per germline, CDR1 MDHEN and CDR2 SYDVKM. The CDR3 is CASRWAGNTEAFF. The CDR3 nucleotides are TGTGCCAGCAGATGGGCGGGTAACACTGAAGCTTTCTTT.

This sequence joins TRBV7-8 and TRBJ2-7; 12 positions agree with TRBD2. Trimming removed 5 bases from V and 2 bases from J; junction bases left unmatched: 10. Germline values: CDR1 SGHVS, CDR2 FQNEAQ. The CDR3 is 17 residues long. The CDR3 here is CASSPLAGGPGAYEQYF. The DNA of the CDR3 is TGTGCCAGCAGCCCCCTAGCGGGGGGGCCGGGAGCCTACGAGCAGTACTTC.

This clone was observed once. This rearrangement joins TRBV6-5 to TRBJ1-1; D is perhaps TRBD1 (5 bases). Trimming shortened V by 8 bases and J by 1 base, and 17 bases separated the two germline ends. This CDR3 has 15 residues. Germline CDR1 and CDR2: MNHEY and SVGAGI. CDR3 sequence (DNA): TGTGCCAGCCTCTACCGGGGGTTAGGGAACACTGAAGCTTTCTTT. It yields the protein CASLYRGLGNTEAFF.

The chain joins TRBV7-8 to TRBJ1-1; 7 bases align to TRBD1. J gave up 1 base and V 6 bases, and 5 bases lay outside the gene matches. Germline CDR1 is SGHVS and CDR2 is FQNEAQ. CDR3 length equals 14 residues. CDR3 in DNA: TGTGCCAGCAGGGTGACAGGGCAGAACACTGAAGCTTTCTTT. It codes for CASRVTGQNTEAFF.

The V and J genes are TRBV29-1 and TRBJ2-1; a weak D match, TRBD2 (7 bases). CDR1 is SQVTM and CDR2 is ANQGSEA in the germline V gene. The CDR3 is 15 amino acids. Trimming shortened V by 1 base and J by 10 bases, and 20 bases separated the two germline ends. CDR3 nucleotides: TGCAGCGTTGAAGGGAAAGGAGGGGGGGCCGAGGAGCAGTTCTTC. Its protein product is CSVEGKGGGAEEQFF.

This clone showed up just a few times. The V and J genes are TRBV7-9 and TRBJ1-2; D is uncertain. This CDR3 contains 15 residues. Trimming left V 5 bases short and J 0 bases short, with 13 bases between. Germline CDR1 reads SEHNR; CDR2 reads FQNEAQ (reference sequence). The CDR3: CASSPRGLANYGYTF. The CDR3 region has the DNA TGTGCCAGCAGCCCCCGAGGGCTAGCTAACTATGGCTACACCTTC.

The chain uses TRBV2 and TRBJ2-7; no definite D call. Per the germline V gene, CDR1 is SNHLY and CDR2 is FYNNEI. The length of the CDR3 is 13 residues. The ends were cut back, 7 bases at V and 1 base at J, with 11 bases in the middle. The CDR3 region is CASKVLRSYEQYF. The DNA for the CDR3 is TGTGCCAGCAAGGTACTCAGGTCCTACGAGCAGTACTTC.

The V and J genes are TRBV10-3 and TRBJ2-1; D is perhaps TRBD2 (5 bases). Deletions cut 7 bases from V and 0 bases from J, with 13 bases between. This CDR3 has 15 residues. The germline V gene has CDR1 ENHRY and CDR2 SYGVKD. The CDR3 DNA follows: TGTGCCATCAATGCGGGCTCCAGCTCCTACAATGAGCAGTTCTTC. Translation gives CAINAGSSSYNEQFF.

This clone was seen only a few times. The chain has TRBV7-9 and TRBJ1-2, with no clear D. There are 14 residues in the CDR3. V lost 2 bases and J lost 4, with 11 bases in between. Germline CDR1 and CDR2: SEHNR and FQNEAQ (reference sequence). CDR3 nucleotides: TGTGCCAGCAGCTTAACTCCGGCTTCCTATGGCTACACCTTC. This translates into CASSLTPASYGYTF.

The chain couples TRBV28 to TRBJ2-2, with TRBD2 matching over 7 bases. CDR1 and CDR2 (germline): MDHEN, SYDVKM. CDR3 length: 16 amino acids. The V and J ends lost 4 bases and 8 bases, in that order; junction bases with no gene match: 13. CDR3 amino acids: CASSSFTSFSGGELFF. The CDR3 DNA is TGTGCCAGCAGTTCATTTACCTCTTTTAGCGGGGGGGAGCTGTTTTTT. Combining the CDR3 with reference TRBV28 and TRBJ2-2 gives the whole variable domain DVKVTQSSRYLVKRTGEKVFLECVQDMDHENMFWYRQDPGLGLRLIYFSYDVKMKEKGDIPEGYSVSREKKERFSLILESASTNQTSMYLCASSSFTSFSGGELFFGEGSRLTVL.

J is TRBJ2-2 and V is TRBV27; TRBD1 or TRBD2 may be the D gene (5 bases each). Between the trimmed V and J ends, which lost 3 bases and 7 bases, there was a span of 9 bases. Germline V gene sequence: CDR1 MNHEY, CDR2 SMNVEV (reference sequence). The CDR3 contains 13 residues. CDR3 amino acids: CASSLRGVGELFF. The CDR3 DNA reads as TGTGCCAGCAGTTTGAGAGGGGTCGGGGAGCTGTTTTTT.

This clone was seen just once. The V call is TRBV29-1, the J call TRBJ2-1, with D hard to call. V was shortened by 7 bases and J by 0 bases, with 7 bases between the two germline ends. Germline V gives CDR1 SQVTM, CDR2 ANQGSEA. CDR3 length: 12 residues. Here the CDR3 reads CSASYSYNEQFF. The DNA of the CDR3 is TGCAGCGCCAGCTACTCCTACAATGAGCAGTTCTTC.

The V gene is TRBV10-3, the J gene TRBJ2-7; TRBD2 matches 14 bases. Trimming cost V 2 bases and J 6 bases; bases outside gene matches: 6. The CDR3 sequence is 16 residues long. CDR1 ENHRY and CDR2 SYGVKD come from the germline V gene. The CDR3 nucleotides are TGTGCCATCAGTGAGGCAGGACTAGCGGGGGGCCCCGAGCAGTACTTC. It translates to CAISEAGLAGGPEQYF.

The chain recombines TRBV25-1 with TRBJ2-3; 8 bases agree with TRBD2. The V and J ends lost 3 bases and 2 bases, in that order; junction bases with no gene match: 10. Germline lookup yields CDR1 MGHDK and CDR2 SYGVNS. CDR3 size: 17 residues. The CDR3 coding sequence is TGTGCCAGCAGTGACTACCTCGGGCGGGGGGCCACAGATACGCAGTATTTT. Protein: CASSDYLGRGATDTQYF.

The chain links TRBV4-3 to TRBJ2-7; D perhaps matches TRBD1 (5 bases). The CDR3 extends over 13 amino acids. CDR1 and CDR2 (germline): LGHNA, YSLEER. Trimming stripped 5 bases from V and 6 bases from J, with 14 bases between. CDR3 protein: CASSGRQLSEQYF. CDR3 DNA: TGCGCCAGCAGCGGTCGACAGTTGTCCGAGCAGTACTTC.

CDR3 amino acids: CASSYSGLSGYTF. For the CDR3, the DNA is TGTGCCAGCAGTTACTCGGGCCTATCCGGCTACACCTTC. The V call is TRBV6-5, the J call TRBJ1-2; no definite D call. Trimming removed 0 bases at V and 8 bases at J, with 10 bases between. Germline assignment: CDR1 MNHEY and CDR2 SVGAGI. There are 13 residues in the CDR3.

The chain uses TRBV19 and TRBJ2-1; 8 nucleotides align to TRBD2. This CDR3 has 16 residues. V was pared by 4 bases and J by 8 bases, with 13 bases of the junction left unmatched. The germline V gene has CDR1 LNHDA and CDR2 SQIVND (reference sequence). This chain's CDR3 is CASSTRTSRRSDEQFF. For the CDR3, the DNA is TGTGCCAGTAGTACCAGGACTAGCAGGCGTTCCGATGAGCAGTTCTTC.

CDR3 in DNA: TGTGCCATCAGCCACCCGGAAGGAGGTAACCACGAGCAGTACTTC. Translated: CAISHPEGGNHEQYF. The chain uses TRBV10-3 and TRBJ2-7, with a tentative D call TRBD2 (5 bases). Germline values: CDR1 ENHRY, CDR2 SYGVKD. This CDR3 spans 15 amino acids. Trimming pared 6 bases from V and 5 bases from J, leaving 20 bases between.

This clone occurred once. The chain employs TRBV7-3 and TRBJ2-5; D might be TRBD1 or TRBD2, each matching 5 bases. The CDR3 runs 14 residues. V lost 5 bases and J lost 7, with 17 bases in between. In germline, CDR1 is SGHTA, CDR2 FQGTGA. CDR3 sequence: CASSPPGAGRTQYF. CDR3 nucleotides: TGTGCCAGCAGCCCCCCCGGGGCAGGGAGGACCCAGTACTTC.

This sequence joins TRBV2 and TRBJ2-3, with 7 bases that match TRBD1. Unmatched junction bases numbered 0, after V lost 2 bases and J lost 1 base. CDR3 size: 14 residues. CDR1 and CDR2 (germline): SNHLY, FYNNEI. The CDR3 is CASSEQGGTDTQYF. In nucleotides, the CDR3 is TGTGCCAGCAGTGAACAGGGGGGCACAGATACGCAGTATTTT.

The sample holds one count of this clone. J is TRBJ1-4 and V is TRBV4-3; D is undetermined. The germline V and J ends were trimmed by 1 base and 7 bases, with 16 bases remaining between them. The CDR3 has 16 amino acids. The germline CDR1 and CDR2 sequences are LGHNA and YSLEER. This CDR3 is CASSQGGSGSGEKLFF. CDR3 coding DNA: TGCGCCAGCAGCCAAGGAGGTTCTGGGTCGGGTGAAAAACTGTTTTTT.

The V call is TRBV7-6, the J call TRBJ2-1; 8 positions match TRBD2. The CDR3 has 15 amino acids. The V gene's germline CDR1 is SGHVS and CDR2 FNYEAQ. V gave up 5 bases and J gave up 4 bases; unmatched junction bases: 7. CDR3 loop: CASSGGLGKYNEQFF. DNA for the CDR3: TGTGCCAGCAGCGGGGGACTAGGGAAATACAATGAGCAGTTCTTC. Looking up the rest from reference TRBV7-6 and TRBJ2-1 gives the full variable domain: GAGVSQSPRYKVTKRGQDVALRCDPISGHVSLYWYRQALGQGPEFLTYFNYEAQQDKSGLPNDRFSAERPEGSISTLTIQRTEQRDSAMYRCASSGGLGKYNEQFFGPGTRLTVL.

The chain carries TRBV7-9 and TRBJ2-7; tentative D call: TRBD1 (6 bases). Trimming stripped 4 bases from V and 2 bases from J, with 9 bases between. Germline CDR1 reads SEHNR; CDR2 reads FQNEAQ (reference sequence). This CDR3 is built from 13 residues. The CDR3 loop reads CASSSWTAYEQYF. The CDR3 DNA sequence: TGTGCCAGCAGCTCGTGGACAGCCTACGAGCAGTACTTC.

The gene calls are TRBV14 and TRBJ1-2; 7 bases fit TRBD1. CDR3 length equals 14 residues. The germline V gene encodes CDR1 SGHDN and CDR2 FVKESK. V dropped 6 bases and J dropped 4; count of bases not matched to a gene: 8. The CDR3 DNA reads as TGTGCCAGCAGAGGCGACAGGGATGGCTATGGCTACACCTTC. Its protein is CASRGDRDGYGYTF.

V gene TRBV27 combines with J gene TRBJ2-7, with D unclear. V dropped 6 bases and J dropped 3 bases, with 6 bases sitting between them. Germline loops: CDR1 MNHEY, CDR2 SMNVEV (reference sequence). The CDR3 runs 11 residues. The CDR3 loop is CASSQNYEQYF. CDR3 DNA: TGTGCCAGCAGCCAAAACTACGAGCAGTACTTC.

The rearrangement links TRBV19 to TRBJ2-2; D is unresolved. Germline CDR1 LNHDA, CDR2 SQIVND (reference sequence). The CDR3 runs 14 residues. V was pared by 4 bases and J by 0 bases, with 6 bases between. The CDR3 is CASSSTANTGELFF. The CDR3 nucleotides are TGTGCCAGTAGTAGTACCGCGAACACCGGGGAGCTGTTTTTT.

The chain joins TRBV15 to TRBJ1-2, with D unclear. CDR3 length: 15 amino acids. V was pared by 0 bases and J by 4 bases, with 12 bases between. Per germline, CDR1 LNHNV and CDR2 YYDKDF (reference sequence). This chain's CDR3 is CATSRDKASGYGYTF. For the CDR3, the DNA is TGTGCCACCAGCAGAGACAAAGCCTCGGGCTATGGCTACACCTTC.

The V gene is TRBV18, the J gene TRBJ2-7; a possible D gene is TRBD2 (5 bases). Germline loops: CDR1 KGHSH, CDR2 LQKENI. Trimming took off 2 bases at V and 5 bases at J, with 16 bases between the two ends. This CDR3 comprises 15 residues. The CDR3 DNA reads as TGTGCCAGCTCACCAGAGGGTACGGTGGTCCACGAGCAGTACTTC. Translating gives CASSPEGTVVHEQYF.